This TCR beta chain was sequenced for a study of shared clonotypes between healthy human individuals. Study overall: CD8 memory received one plate per donor, CD8 naive two, CD4 memory three and CD4 naive three.

Replicate sorted-subset PCRs were loaded with 150 to 250 ng DNA, 30,000 to 35,000 T cell genomes. Data came from immunoSEQ multiplex PCR; TCRdb stores just in-frame clones and leaves some out. Of under 1,100,000 clones detected, more than 60% appear once; the ten largest clones hold around 1.4%. Findings and caveats of the study: An anticipated effect of sequencing depth on clonotype sharing among donors was recognized.

Losses at the gene ends were 2 bases for V and 6 bases for J; bases not matched to a gene: 8. The CDR3 loop spans 15 amino acids. CDR1 MNHNY and CDR2 SVGAGI come from the germline V gene (reference sequence). Only one count was recorded for this clone. What it binds is not known. The clonotype comes from a man between 18 and 35 years old in good health. Input material: memory CD4+ T cells sorted from blood. Noted subset: CD45RA-negative fraction. This chain uses TRBV6-6 with TRBJ1-2; 8 positions match TRBD1. This chain's CDR3 is CASSYIGTGGNGYTF. The CDR3 DNA follows: TGTGCCAGCAGTTACATCGGAACAGGGGGAAATGGCTACACCTTC.